This TCR beta chain was profiled in a study of a mutant IDH1 vaccine in newly diagnosed glioma. Study-level information: Vaccination of patients was performed eight times, in weeks 1, 3, 5, 7, 11, 15, 19 and 23.

Time point denoted: week 23, last vaccination. Vaccine doses each comprised 300 ug of mutant IDH1 20-mer peptide, with topical imiquimod. CDR1 SGHNT and CDR2 YYREEE come from the germline V gene (reference sequence). The germline V and J ends were trimmed by 2 bases and 7 bases, with 12 bases remaining between them. The CDR3 is made up of 13 amino acids. Produced via immunoSEQ multiplex PCR; TCRdb's table is partial and in-frame only. The table includes 40,000 or so clones, around 74% detected once. As concerns this clone: Antigen unknown.

This sequence was found in a man in his forties or fifties with glioma. This specimen was PBMCs, taken from a glioma patient whose treatment included an IDH1 peptide vaccine. This chain connects TRBV5-4 to TRBJ2-5, with a weak D call TRBD2 (5 bases). The DNA for the CDR3 is TGTGCCAGCAGCTTTAGGGCAGAGGGGACCCAGTACTTC. This encodes CASSFRAEGTQYF.